The T cell receptor beta chain described here comes from a study of sequential checkpoint blockade in melanoma. Background on the study: After nivolumab or ipilimumab alone, about 20 patients had week-13 rebiopsies.

Regarding treatment: randomized to nivolumab then ipilimumab (arm A) or the reverse (arm B). Here immunoSEQ multiplex PCR was the method, and the copy in TCRdb shows in-frame clones only, minus some. The sample includes approximately 37,000 clones, 30% to 35% of them seen just once. The CDR3 length is 15 residues. Germline V CDR1 and CDR2: SGHNT, YENEEA. The germline V and J ends were trimmed by 3 bases and 2 bases, with 12 bases remaining between them. Only a few counts were recorded for this clone. The TCR was taken from a human donor with melanoma. The chain carries TRBV11-3 and TRBJ2-3; D perhaps matches TRBD1 (5 bases). This specimen was tumor tissue (inferred from file names), taken from a patient given nivolumab and ipilimumab in sequence. The CDR3 sequence is CASSLRGRDTDTQYF. The CDR3 DNA follows: TGTGCCAGCAGCTTGAGAGGCAGGGACACAGATACGCAGTATTTT.